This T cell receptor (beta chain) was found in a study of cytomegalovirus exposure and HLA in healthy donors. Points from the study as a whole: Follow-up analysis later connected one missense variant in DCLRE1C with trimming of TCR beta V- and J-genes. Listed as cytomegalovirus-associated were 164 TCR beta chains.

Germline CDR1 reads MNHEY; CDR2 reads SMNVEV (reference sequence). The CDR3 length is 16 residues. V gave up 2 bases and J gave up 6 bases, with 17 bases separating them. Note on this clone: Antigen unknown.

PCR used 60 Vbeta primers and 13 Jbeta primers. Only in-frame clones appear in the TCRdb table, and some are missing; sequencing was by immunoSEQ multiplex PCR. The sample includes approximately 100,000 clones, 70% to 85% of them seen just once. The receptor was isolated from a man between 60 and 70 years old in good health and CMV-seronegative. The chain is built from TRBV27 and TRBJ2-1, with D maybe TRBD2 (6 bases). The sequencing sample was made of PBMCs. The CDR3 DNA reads TGTGCCAGCAGTTTAACCGGGCCCGGGGGACTCAATGAGCAGTTCTTC. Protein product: CASSLTGPGGLNEQFF.